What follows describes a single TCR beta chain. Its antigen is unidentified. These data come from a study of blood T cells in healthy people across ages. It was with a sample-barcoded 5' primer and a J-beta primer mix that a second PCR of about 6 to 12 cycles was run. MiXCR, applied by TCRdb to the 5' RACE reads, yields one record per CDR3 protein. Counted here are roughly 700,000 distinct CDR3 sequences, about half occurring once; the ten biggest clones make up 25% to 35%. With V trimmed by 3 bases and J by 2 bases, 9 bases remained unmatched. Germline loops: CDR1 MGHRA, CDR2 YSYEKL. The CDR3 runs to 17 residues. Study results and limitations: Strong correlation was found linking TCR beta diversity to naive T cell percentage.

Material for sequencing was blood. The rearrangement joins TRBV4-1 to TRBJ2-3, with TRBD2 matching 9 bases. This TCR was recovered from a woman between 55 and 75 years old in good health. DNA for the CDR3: TGCGCCAGCAGCCACATTAGCGGGGGAGCACACACAGATACGCAGTATTTT. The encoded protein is CASSHISGGAHTDTQYF.